The 9 T cell receptor beta chains below all came from one sample that was sequenced in a study of shared clonotypes between healthy human individuals. TCRdb keeps only in-frame clones here, not all; method: immunoSEQ multiplex PCR. The repertoire includes around 980,000 clones, approximately 78% of them detected once, and more than 0.55% sits in the top ten. The specimen was memory CD4+ T cells from PBMCs. Subset of the sample: CD45RA-negative fraction. Receptors were obtained from a man aged 18 to 35 in good health. Some clones in this sample may be carry-over from other donors' samples.

This sequence joins TRBV6-5 and TRBJ1-2, with D unclear. V lost 6 bases, J lost 8 bases, and 22 bases lay in between. Germline lookup yields CDR1 MNHEY and CDR2 SVGAGI. There are 15 residues in the CDR3. The CDR3 coding sequence is TGTGCCAGCAGGCGAACTTCCGGACTCCTCGGGGGCTACACCTTC. It yields the protein CASRRTSGLLGGYTF.

The V gene is TRBV30, the J gene TRBJ2-7; tentatively, D is TRBD1 (6 bases). The germline gives CDR1 GTSNPN, CDR2 SVGIG (reference sequence). V was shortened by 5 bases and J by 2 bases, with 13 bases between the two germline ends. The CDR3 consists of 13 residues. The CDR3 bases are TGTGCCTGGCAGGGGCTTAAAACCTACGAGCAGTACTTC. Residues: CAWQGLKTYEQYF.

This chain joins TRBV18 and TRBJ2-5, with D maybe TRBD2 (5 bases). Looked up from germline, CDR1 is KGHSH and CDR2 is LQKENI. This CDR3 has 13 residues. V lost 2 bases to trimming and J lost 8 bases, with 12 bases between them. In DNA, the CDR3 is TGTGCCAGCTCACCAGGGAGATCGGATACCCAGTACTTC. The encoded protein is CASSPGRSDTQYF.

The chain is built from TRBV7-6 and TRBJ1-5; 9 bases align to TRBD1. The germline gives CDR1 SGHVS, CDR2 FNYEAQ. V dropped 2 bases and J dropped 9; count of bases not matched to a gene: 11. CDR3 size: 16 residues. The CDR3, as DNA: TGTGCCAGCAGCTTATATCGGGACAGGGCTTATGGGCCCCAGCATTTT. Its translation is CASSLYRDRAYGPQHF.

Comments on this clone: Other DNA variants within this sample encode the same CDR3. The J gene is TRBJ2-5, the V gene TRBV7-3; D is uncertain. V lost 1 base to trimming and J lost 5 bases, with 8 bases between them. The CDR3 is made up of 13 amino acids. Germline assignment: CDR1 SGHTA and CDR2 FQGTGA. CDR3 nucleotides: TGTGCCAGCAGCTTAAAGATCGGGGAGACCCAGTACTTC. Its translation: CASSLKIGETQYF. The complete variable domain, with remaining parts taken from reference TRBV7-3 and TRBJ2-5, reads GAGVSQTPSNKVTEKGKYVELRCDPISGHTALYWYRQSLGQGPEFLIYFQGTGAADDSGLPNDRFFAVRPEGSVSTLKIQRTERGDSAVYLCASSLKIGETQYFGPGTRLLVL.

The chain employs TRBV19 and TRBJ1-5; possibly TRBD1 for D (5 bases). The germline gives CDR1 LNHDA, CDR2 SQIVND (reference sequence). V was shortened by 2 bases and J by 2 bases, with 16 bases between the two germline ends. The CDR3 consists of 17 residues. CDR3 residues: CASSISRGRAGNQPQHF. CDR3 DNA: TGTGCCAGTAGTATATCGCGGGGACGAGCGGGCAATCAGCCCCAGCATTTT.

The V call is TRBV6-1, the J call TRBJ1-2, with unresolved D. V was shortened by 2 bases and J by 2 bases, with 6 bases between the two germline ends. CDR3 length equals 13 residues. Germline CDR1 and CDR2: MNHNS and SASEGT. The CDR3, as DNA: TGTGCCAGCAGTGAAACGCGGAACTATGGCTACACCTTC. Translation: CASSETRNYGYTF.

This chain connects TRBV18 to TRBJ2-2; 8 nucleotides agree with TRBD2. J gave up 3 bases and V 6 bases, and 6 bases lay outside the gene matches. The germline V gene encodes CDR1 KGHSH and CDR2 LQKENI. The length of the CDR3 is 15 residues. CDR3 in DNA: TGTGCCAGCTCGTTTAGCGGGATATACACCGGGGAGCTGTTTTTT. Residues: CASSFSGIYTGELFF. Using reference TRBV18 and TRBJ2-2 for the parts outside the CDR3, the full variable domain is NAGVMQNPRHLVRRRGQEARLRCSPMKGHSHVYWYRQLPEEGLKFMVYLQKENIIDESGMPKERFSAEFPKEGPSILRIQQVVRGDSAAYFCASSFSGIYTGELFFGEGSRLTVL.

V is TRBV5-1 and J is TRBJ1-1; 7 positions match TRBD1. Germline V CDR1 and CDR2: SGHRS, YFSETQ. The length of the CDR3 is 17 residues. J gave up 1 base and V 4 bases, and 13 bases lay outside the gene matches. The CDR3 DNA is TGCGCCAGCAGCCTGCAGGTGGGGGGACAGAGGAACACTGAAGCTTTCTTT. Encoded protein: CASSLQVGGQRNTEAFF. Variable domain in full (rest from reference TRBV5-1 and TRBJ1-1): KAGVTQTPRYLIKTRGQQVTLSCSPISGHRSVSWYQQTPGQGLQFLFEYFSETQRNKGNFPGRFSGRQFSNSRSEMNVSTLELGDSALYLCASSLQVGGQRNTEAFFGQGTRLTVV.